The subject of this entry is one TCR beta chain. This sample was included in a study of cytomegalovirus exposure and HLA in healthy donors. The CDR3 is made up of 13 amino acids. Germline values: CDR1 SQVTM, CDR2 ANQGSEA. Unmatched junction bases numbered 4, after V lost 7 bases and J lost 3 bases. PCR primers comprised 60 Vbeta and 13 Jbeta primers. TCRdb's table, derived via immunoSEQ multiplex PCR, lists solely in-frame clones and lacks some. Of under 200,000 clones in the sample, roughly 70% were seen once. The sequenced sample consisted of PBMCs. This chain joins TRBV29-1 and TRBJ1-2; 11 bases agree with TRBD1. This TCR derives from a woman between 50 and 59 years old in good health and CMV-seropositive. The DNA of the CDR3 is TGCAGCGCAATGGACAGGGGGCACTATGGCTACACCTTC. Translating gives CSAMDRGHYGYTF.